Listed below are T cell receptor beta chains from one sample, sequenced in a study of CD4+ T cells in melanoma. Only in-frame clones appear in the TCRdb table, and some are missing; sequencing was by immunoSEQ multiplex PCR. This table holds about 50,000 clones, about 91% found once. The sample comprised peripheral blood. The receptors derive from a human donor with melanoma. CDR3s include the opening cysteine and the closing phenylalanine or tryptophan. Fields, in order: CDR3 length, V gene, J gene, CDR3 protein.

>16|TRBV18|TRBJ1-5
CASSPPGQGGNQPQHF
>14|TRBV7-9|TRBJ1-1
CASSIDRLNTEAFF
>11|TRBV20-1|TRBJ2-7
CSAGSGYEQYF
>15|TRBV5-1|TRBJ2-5
CASSSPSGGQETQYF
>15|TRBV19|TRBJ2-6
CASSQGGAGANVLTF
>14|TRBV28|TRBJ2-1
CASSKGQGGNEQFF
>13|TRBV19|TRBJ1-6
CASSIQTFSPLHF
>14|TRBV4-3|TRBJ1-4
CASSSGTRGEKLFF
>16|TRBV25-1|TRBJ2-1
CASSVDRGSDYNEQFF
>16|TRBV6-1|TRBJ2-7
CASSEAYDRTAYEQYF
>12|TRBV27|TRBJ2-4
CASSPGGNIQYF
>17|TRBV7-9|TRBJ2-5
CASSLLPGQGKSETQYF
>13|TRBV19|TRBJ2-3
CASSITTVDTQYF
>12|TRBV6-6|TRBJ2-1
CASSSTVNEQFF
>12|TRBV7-9|TRBJ1-2
CASSTENYGYTF
>15|TRBV2|TRBJ2-2
CASTTGTVNTGELFF
>12|TRBV2|TRBJ1-1
CASSDQGTEAFF
>17|TRBV11-2|TRBJ2-2
CASSLSSGGASTGELFF
>13|TRBV7-6|TRBJ2-2
CASSLGGFGELFF
>15|TRBV6-5|TRBJ2-5
CASSYSGLPQETQYF
>14|TRBV7-2|TRBJ2-1
CASFSGFSYNEQFF
>12|TRBV5-1|TRBJ1-2
CASSLSGNGYTF
>14|TRBV19|TRBJ1-6
CASRENSYNSPLHF
>15|TRBV5-1|TRBJ2-2
CASSLEAGNTGELFF
>13|TRBV7-6|TRBJ1-6
CASSFGGRSPLHF
>15|TRBV28|TRBJ2-3
CASSGGDMAGDTQYF
>15|TRBV9|TRBJ1-1
CASSVGTGRDTEAFF
>13|TRBV7-9|TRBJ2-7
CASSLRQYYEQYF
>17|TRBV13|TRBJ1-2
CASSPVQRDRPNYGYTF
>15|TRBV7-8|TRBJ2-7
CASSLGSGFTYEQYF
>16|TRBV5-4|TRBJ1-5
CASSFMGQGSNQPQHF
>15|TRBV7-5|TRBJ1-1
CARSFCAAQNTEAFF
>16|TRBV7-9|TRBJ1-1
CASSRYRGRGNTEAFF
>14|TRBV10-3|TRBJ1-2
CAIRTGGINYGYTF
>13|TRBV7-2|TRBJ2-5
CASSPGRVETQYF
>15|TRBV28|TRBJ2-1
CASSGGTHSFNEQFF
>16|TRBV5-4|TRBJ1-1
CASSPEATGMSNEAFF
>15|TRBV7-9|.
CASSLRAGGSYEQYF
>18|TRBV7-6|TRBJ1-1
CASSPNRPRDSVWTEAFF
>13|TRBV9|TRBJ2-6
CASSVGGAPGMTF
>13|TRBV5-1|TRBJ1-1
CASSLGRNTEAFF
>14|TRBV19|TRBJ1-5
CASSGGISNQPQHF
>16|TRBV5-1|TRBJ2-2
CASSGLAGGIIGELFF
>13|TRBV6-5|TRBJ1-1
CASSFFGTGDTFF
>15|TRBV6-5|.
CASSYSGRQSYEQYF
>11|TRBV7-6|TRBJ1-2
CASSLPLGYTF
>13|TRBV19|TRBJ2-1
CASRGLDEGEQFF
>15|TRBV5-1|TRBJ2-2
CASSSRDRGTGELFF
>12|TRBV7-8|TRBJ2-5
CASSPDRVTQYF
>16|TRBV7-9|TRBJ1-3
CASRPPRMNSGNTIYF
>15|TRBV6-5|TRBJ2-2
CASSYSGTGSGELFF